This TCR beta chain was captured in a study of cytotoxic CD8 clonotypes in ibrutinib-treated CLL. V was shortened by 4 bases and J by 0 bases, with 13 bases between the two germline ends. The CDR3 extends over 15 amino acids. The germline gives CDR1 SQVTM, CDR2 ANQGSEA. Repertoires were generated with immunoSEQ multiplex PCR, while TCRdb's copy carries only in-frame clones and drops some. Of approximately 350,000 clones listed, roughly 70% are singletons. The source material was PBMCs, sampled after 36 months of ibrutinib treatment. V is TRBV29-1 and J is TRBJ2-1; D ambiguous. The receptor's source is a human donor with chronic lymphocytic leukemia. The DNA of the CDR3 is TGCAGCGTTGTAGGAGCGCAGAGCTCCTACAATGAGCAGTTCTTC. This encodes CSVVGAQSSYNEQFF.